The TCR beta chain described here comes from a study of T cells in Graves' hyperthyroidism and ophthalmopathy. Study overall: Prior to any treatment, at the point of initial diagnosis, peripheral blood was collected.

Per germline, CDR1 LNHNV and CDR2 YYDKDF (reference sequence). The length of the CDR3 is 15 residues. The junction had 2 bases not matched to a gene; V was cut back by 0 bases and J by 4 bases. RNA transcripts served as the template for amplifying TCR beta CDR3 regions. HTBI primers were employed in a first-round RT-PCR of the TCR CDR3. TCRdb re-called the multiplex PCR reads through MiXCR, storing one row per CDR3 protein. Among some 400,000 distinct CDR3 sequences, about 13% were seen once, and the ten largest hold less than 25%. The table lists this clonotype with a few counts. What it recognizes is unknown. Hyperthyroidism in the patients, aged 18 to 65, was newly diagnosed and under 2 months in duration. Any symptoms of ophthalmopathy came after the first hyperthyroidism diagnosis, from which the blood sample dates. The study's findings and limits: Researchers found most expanded thyroid clonotypes above 0.001 in blood as well.

Sequencing was done on a sample of blood. The source of this sequence is a man between 25 and 39 years old with Graves' hyperthyroidism that later progressed to Graves' ophthalmopathy. The rearrangement joins TRBV15 to TRBJ1-4, with 7 bases identical to TRBD1. As DNA, the CDR3 is TGTGCCACCAGCAGAGATCAGGGGGTTAATGAAAAACTGTTTTTT. Translated, it gives CATSRDQGVNEKLFF.